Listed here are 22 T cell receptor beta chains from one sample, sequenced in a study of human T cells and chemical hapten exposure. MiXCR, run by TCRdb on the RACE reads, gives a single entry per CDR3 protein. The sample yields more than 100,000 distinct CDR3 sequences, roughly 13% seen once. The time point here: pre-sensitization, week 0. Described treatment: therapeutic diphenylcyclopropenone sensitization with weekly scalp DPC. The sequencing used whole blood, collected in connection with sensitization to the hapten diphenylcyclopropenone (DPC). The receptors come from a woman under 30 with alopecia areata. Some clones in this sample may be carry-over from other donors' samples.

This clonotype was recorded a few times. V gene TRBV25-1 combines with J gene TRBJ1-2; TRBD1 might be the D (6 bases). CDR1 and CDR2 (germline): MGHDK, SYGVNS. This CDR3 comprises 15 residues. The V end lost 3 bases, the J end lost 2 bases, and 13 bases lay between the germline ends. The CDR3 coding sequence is TGTGCCAGCAGTGACCCGGCCGGACAGAACTATGGCTACACCTTC. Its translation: CASSDPAGQNYGYTF.

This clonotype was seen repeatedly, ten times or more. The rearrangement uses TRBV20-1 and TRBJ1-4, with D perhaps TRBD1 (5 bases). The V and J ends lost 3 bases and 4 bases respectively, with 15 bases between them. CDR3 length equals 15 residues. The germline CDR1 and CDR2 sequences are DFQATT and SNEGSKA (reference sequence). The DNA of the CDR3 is TGCAGTGCTAGCCCTCGGCAGGGACTTAATGAAAAACTGTTTTTT. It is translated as CSASPRQGLNEKLFF.

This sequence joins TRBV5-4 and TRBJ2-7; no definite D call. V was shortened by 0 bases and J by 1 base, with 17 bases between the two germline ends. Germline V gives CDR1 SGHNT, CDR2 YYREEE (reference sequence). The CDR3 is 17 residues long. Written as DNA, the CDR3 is TGTGCCAGCAGCTTGGGGTTTGTGGTTGGGGAATCCTACGAGCAGTACTTC. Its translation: CASSLGFVVGESYEQYF. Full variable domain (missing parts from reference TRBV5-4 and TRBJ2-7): ETGVTQSPTHLIKTRGQQVTLRCSSQSGHNTVSWYQQALGQGPQFIFQYYREEENGRGNFPPRFSGLQFPNYSSELNVNALELDDSALYLCASSLGFVVGESYEQYFGPGTRLTVT.

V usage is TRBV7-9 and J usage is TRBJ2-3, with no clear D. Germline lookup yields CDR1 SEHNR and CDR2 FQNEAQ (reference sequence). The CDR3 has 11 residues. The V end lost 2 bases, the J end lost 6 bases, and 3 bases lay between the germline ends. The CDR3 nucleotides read TGTGCCAGCAGCTTACCCGATACGCAGTATTTT. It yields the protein CASSLPDTQYF.

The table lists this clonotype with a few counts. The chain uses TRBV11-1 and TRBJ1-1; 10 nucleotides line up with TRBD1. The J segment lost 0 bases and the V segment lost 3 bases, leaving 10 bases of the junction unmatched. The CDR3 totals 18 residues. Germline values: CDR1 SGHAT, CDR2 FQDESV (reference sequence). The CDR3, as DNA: TGTGCCAGCAGCTTGGGGGTCCCAGGGACAGGGGTGAACACTGAAGCTTTCTTT. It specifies CASSLGVPGTGVNTEAFF.

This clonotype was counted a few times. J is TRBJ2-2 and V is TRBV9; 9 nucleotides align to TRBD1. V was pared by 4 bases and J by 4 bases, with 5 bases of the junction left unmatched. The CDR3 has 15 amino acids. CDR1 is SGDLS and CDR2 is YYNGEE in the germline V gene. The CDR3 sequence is CASSPRTGVTGELFF. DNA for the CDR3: TGTGCCAGCAGCCCCCGGACAGGGGTCACCGGGGAGCTGTTTTTT.

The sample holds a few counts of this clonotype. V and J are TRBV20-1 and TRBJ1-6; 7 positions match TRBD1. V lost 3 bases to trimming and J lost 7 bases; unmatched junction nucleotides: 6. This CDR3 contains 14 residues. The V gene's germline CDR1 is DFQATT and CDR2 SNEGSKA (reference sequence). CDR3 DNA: TGCAGTGCTAGGACCGGGACAGAAAATTCACCCCTCCACTTT. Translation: CSARTGTENSPLHF.

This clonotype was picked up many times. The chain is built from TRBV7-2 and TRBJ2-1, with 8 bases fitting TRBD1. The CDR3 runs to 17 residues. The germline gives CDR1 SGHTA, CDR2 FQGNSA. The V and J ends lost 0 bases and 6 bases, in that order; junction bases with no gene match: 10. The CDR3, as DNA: TGTGCCAGCAGCTTAGCATCGGGACAGGCAGTCTTCAATGAGCAGTTCTTC. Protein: CASSLASGQAVFNEQFF.

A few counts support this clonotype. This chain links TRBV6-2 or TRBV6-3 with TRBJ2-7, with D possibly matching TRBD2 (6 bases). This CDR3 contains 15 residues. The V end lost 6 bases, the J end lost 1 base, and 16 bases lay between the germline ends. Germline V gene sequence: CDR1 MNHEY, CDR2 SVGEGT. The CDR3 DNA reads TGTGCCAGCAGCCGTACAACCCGGGGGTCCTACGAGCAGTACTTC. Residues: CASSRTTRGSYEQYF.

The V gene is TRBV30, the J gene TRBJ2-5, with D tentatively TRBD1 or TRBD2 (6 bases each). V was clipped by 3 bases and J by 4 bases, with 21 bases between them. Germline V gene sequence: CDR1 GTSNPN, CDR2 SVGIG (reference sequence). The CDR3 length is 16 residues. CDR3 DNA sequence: TGTGCCTGGAGGTACCTTGGAACGACGGGGGCAGAGACCCAGTACTTC. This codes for CAWRYLGTTGAETQYF.

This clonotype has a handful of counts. CDR3 sequence reads: CAWSSYLNSGQGKNNEQFF. The CDR3 bases are TGTGCCTGGAGCTCCTATTTAAATTCGGGACAGGGGAAAAACAATGAGCAGTTCTTC. V gene TRBV30 combines with J gene TRBJ2-1; the match to TRBD1 covers 10 bases. CDR1 and CDR2 (germline): GTSNPN, SVGIG (reference sequence). V trimming: 3 bases; J trimming: 5 bases; junction bases outside the gene matches: 19. There are 19 residues in the CDR3.

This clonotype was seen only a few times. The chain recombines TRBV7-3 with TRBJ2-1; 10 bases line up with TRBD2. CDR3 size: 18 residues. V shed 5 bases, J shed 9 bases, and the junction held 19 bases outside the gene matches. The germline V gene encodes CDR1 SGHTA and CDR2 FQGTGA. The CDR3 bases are TGTGCCAGCAGCCAATTGGTAGCGGGGGGCGCACTAGGTAGTGAGCAGTTCTTC. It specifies CASSQLVAGGALGSEQFF.

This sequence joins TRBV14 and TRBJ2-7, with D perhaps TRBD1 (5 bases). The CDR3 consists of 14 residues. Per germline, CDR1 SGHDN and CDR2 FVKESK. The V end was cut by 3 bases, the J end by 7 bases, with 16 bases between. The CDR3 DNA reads TGTGCCAGCAGCCATGCCAGGGTGTTTGGTGAGCAGTACTTC. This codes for CASSHARVFGEQYF.

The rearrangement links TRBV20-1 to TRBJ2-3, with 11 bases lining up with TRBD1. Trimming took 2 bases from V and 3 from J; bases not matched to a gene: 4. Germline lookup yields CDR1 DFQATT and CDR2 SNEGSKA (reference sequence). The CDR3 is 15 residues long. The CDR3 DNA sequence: TGCAGTGCTAGACCAGGACAGGGGGCGACAGATACGCAGTATTTT. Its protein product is CSARPGQGATDTQYF.

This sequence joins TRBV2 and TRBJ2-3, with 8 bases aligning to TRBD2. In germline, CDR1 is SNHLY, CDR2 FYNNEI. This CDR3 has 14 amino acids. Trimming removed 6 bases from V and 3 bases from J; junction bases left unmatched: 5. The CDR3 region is CASSPTSVTDTQYF. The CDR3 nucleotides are TGTGCCAGCAGCCCGACTAGCGTTACAGATACGCAGTATTTT.

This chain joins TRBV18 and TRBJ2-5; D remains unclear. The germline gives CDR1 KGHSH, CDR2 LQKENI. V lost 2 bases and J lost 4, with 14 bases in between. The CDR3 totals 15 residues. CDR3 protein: CASSPVPSGTETQYF. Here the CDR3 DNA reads TGTGCCAGCTCACCAGTCCCTTCAGGTACAGAGACCCAGTACTTC.

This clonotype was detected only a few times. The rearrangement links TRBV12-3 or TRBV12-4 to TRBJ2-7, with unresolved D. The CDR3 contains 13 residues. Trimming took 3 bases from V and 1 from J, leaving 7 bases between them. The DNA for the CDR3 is TGTGCCAGCAGTTTTACAGCTTCCTACGAGCAGTACTTC. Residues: CASSFTASYEQYF.

Here the CDR3 DNA reads TGTGCCAGCAGTGGGTCCATCGGTAGGGGGGCTCAGCCCCAGCATTTT. Amino acids: CASSGSIGRGAQPQHF. The chain has TRBV2 and TRBJ1-5; D is perhaps TRBD1 (6 bases). Trimming removed 4 bases at V and 6 bases at J, with 19 bases between. The CDR3 is 16 residues long. From germline, CDR1 is SNHLY and CDR2 FYNNEI.

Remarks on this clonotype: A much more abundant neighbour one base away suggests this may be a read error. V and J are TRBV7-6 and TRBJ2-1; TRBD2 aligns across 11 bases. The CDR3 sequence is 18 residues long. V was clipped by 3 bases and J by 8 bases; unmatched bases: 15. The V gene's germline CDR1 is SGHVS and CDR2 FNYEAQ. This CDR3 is CASSFRPAGTSGHDEQFF. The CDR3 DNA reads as TGTGCCAGCAGCTTTAGACCTGCCGGGACTAGCGGACACGATGAGCAGTTCTTC.

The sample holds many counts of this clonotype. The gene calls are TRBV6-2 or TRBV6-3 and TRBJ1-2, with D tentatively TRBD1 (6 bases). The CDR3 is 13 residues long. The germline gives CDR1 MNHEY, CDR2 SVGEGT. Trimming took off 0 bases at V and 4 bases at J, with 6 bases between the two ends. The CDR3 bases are TGTGCCAGCAGTTACTCGACAGGCTATGGCTACACCTTC. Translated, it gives CASSYSTGYGYTF.

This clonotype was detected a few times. Written as DNA, the CDR3 is TGTGCCACCCTTAGCGCCTCCAACCGGGCAGAGACCCAGTACTTC. Protein product: CATLSASNRAETQYF. The chain combines TRBV7-2 with TRBJ2-5; D possibly corresponds to TRBD2 (5 bases). Trimming pared 10 bases from V and 4 bases from J, leaving 22 bases between. The CDR3 has 15 amino acids. CDR1 and CDR2 (germline): SGHTA, FQGNSA. The full variable domain, in which reference TRBV7-2 and TRBJ2-5 provide the parts outside the CDR3, is GAGVSQSPSNKVTEKGKDVELRCDPISGHTALYWYRQSLGQGLEFLIYFQGNSAPDKSGLPSDRFSAERTGGSVSTLTIQRTQQEDSAVYLCATLSASNRAETQYFGPGTRLLVL.

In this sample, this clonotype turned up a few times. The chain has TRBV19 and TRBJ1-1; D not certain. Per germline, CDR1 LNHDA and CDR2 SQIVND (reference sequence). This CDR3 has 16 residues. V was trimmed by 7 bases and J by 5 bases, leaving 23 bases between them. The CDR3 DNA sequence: TGTGCCAGTATCCCCCTGGGGAGTCCAGAGGGTACTGAAGCTTTCTTT. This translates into CASIPLGSPEGTEAFF.